The rows below give T cell receptor beta chains drawn from one sample of a study of T cell changes during pregnancy in multiple sclerosis. Clones were sequenced by immunoSEQ multiplex PCR, and TCRdb holds only the in-frame ones, with some missing. The sample holds 50,000 to 55,000 clones, about nine tenths seen once. This specimen consisted of CD4+ T cells from peripheral blood mononuclear cells, obtained in the third trimester of pregnancy. These receptors all stem from a female donor with multiple sclerosis, enrolled in a pregnancy study. CDR3s include the opening cysteine and the closing phenylalanine or tryptophan. The D gene is left open where the match is weak. A clone size is listed for some rows: how often the clone was seen (once, few, many), or a class if it is expanded.

D gene: .
V gene: TRBV29-1
clone size: .
J gene: TRBJ1-1
CDR3 protein: CSGRTDTEAFF
CDR3 DNA: TGCAGCGGGAGGACAGACACTGAAGCTTTCTTT

D gene: .
V gene: TRBV30
clone size: .
J gene: TRBJ2-5
CDR3 protein: CAWDPDSAETQYF
CDR3 DNA: TGTGCCTGGGACCCGGACAGCGCAGAGACCCAGTACTTC

D gene: TRBD1
V gene: TRBV25-1
clone size: .
J gene: TRBJ1-5
CDR3 protein: CASTTGEYQPQHF
CDR3 DNA: TGTGCCAGCACGACAGGGGAGTATCAGCCCCAGCATTTT

D gene: TRBD1
V gene: TRBV6-5
clone size: .
J gene: TRBJ1-3
CDR3 protein: CASSSAGGLGNTIYF
CDR3 DNA: TGTGCCAGCAGTTCTGCAGGGGGATTAGGAAACACCATATATTTT

D gene: TRBD2
V gene: TRBV9
clone size: .
J gene: TRBJ2-1
CDR3 protein: CASSVGLADNEQFF
CDR3 DNA: TGTGCCAGCAGCGTAGGACTAGCGGACAATGAGCAGTTCTTC

D gene: .
V gene: TRBV25-1
clone size: .
J gene: TRBJ2-7
CDR3 protein: CASSELAYEQYF
CDR3 DNA: TGTGCCAGCAGTGAACTAGCCTACGAGCAGTACTTC

D gene: .
V gene: TRBV27
clone size: once
J gene: TRBJ1-5
CDR3 protein: CASGGGNQPQHF
CDR3 DNA: TGTGCCAGCGGCGGAGGCAATCAGCCCCAGCATTTT

D gene: TRBD2
V gene: TRBV27
clone size: .
J gene: TRBJ2-1
CDR3 protein: CASNRGGGGGSYNEQFF
CDR3 DNA: TGTGCCAGCAACCGGGGGGGCGGGGGAGGCTCCTACAATGAGCAGTTCTTC

D gene: .
V gene: TRBV4-2
clone size: .
J gene: TRBJ2-3
CDR3 protein: CASSQSLPSVSTDTQYF
CDR3 DNA: TGTGCCAGCAGCCAGAGTCTACCATCTGTAAGCACAGATACGCAGTATTTT

D gene: TRBD1
V gene: TRBV7-9
clone size: .
J gene: TRBJ2-7
CDR3 protein: CASSLLGQGRSHEQYF
CDR3 DNA: TGTGCCAGCAGCTTATTGGGACAGGGGCGCTCCCACGAGCAGTACTTC

D gene: .
V gene: TRBV5-1
clone size: .
J gene: TRBJ2-7
CDR3 protein: CASSPTPQGYEQYF
CDR3 DNA: TGCGCCAGCAGCCCTACCCCACAGGGTTACGAGCAGTACTTC

D gene: TRBD1
V gene: TRBV2
clone size: .
J gene: TRBJ1-2
CDR3 protein: CASRGTGANYGYTF
CDR3 DNA: TGTGCCAGCAGAGGGACAGGGGCTAACTATGGCTACACCTTC

D gene: TRBD1
V gene: TRBV5-1
clone size: .
J gene: TRBJ2-1
CDR3 protein: CASSLDTGGYNEQFF
CDR3 DNA: TGCGCCAGCAGCTTGGACACAGGGGGCTACAATGAGCAGTTCTTC

D gene: .
V gene: TRBV19
clone size: .
J gene: TRBJ1-2
CDR3 protein: CASSIDRTESYGYTF
CDR3 DNA: TGTGCCAGTAGTATCGACCGGACAGAATCCTATGGCTACACCTTC

D gene: .
V gene: TRBV18
clone size: .
J gene: TRBJ1-5
CDR3 protein: CASSRGVDQPQHF
CDR3 DNA: TGTGCCAGCTCACGCGGGGTCGATCAGCCCCAGCATTTT

D gene: .
V gene: TRBV15
clone size: .
J gene: TRBJ1-2
CDR3 protein: CATSRDFGGYTF
CDR3 DNA: TGTGCCACCAGCAGAGATTTTGGCGGCTACACCTTC

D gene: TRBD1
V gene: TRBV7-2
clone size: once
J gene: TRBJ2-1
CDR3 protein: CASSFTGASYNEQFF
CDR3 DNA: TGTGCCAGCAGCTTTACAGGGGCAAGTTACAATGAGCAGTTCTTC

D gene: TRBD1
V gene: TRBV2
clone size: .
J gene: TRBJ1-2
CDR3 protein: CARGQGDGYTF
CDR3 DNA: TGTGCCAGGGGACAGGGAGATGGCTACACCTTC

D gene: .
V gene: TRBV11-2
clone size: .
J gene: TRBJ1-2
CDR3 protein: CASSALRGMNYGYTF
CDR3 DNA: TGTGCCAGCAGCGCCCTCCGGGGTATGAACTATGGCTACACCTTC

D gene: TRBD2
V gene: TRBV14
clone size: .
J gene: TRBJ2-3
CDR3 protein: CASSQLRGGATQYF
CDR3 DNA: TGTGCCAGCAGCCAACTCCGGGGAGGGGCCACGCAGTATTTT

D gene: TRBD1
V gene: TRBV11-2
clone size: .
J gene: TRBJ2-7
CDR3 protein: CASSSYRGPNPTYEQYF
CDR3 DNA: TGTGCCAGCAGCTCCTACAGGGGACCCAACCCAACCTACGAGCAGTACTTC

D gene: .
V gene: TRBV5-1
clone size: .
J gene: TRBJ1-3
CDR3 protein: CASSLSLSSGNTIYF
CDR3 DNA: TGCGCCAGCAGCTTGTCCCTGTCCTCTGGAAACACCATATATTTT

D gene: .
V gene: TRBV5-1
clone size: .
J gene: TRBJ2-1
CDR3 protein: CASAQGMRNEQFF
CDR3 DNA: TGCGCCAGCGCGCAGGGGATGCGCAATGAGCAGTTCTTC

D gene: TRBD1
V gene: TRBV10-3
clone size: .
J gene: TRBJ2-7
CDR3 protein: CAIRSDGTAVYEQYF
CDR3 DNA: TGTGCCATCAGGTCAGACGGGACAGCCGTTTACGAGCAGTACTTC

D gene: .
V gene: TRBV14
clone size: .
J gene: TRBJ2-3
CDR3 protein: CASSYQGGSTDTQYF
CDR3 DNA: TGTGCCAGCAGCTACCAAGGGGGATCCACAGATACGCAGTATTTT

D gene: TRBD2
V gene: TRBV6-5
clone size: .
J gene: TRBJ2-3
CDR3 protein: CASSYAGGGTDTQYF
CDR3 DNA: TGTGCCAGCAGTTACGCTGGCGGGGGGACAGATACGCAGTATTTT

D gene: TRBD2
V gene: TRBV7-9
clone size: .
J gene: TRBJ2-1
CDR3 protein: CASSLGPAGEGEQFF
CDR3 DNA: TGTGCCAGCAGCTTAGGTCCAGCGGGGGAAGGTGAGCAGTTCTTC

D gene: .
V gene: TRBV6-4
clone size: .
J gene: TRBJ1-2
CDR3 protein: CASSDPSATVPIPYGYTF
CDR3 DNA: TGTGCCAGCAGTGACCCCTCCGCGACAGTCCCAATCCCCTATGGCTACACCTTC

D gene: .
V gene: TRBV18
clone size: .
J gene: TRBJ1-1
CDR3 protein: CASSGSGNTEAFF
CDR3 DNA: TGTGCCAGCTCAGGATCGGGGAACACTGAAGCTTTCTTT

D gene: TRBD1
V gene: TRBV5-4
clone size: .
J gene: TRBJ2-3
CDR3 protein: CASSLGDRGSTDTQYF
CDR3 DNA: TGTGCCAGCAGCTTGGGGGACAGGGGTAGCACAGATACGCAGTATTTT

D gene: .
V gene: TRBV19
clone size: .
J gene: TRBJ1-5
CDR3 protein: CASSILQGQAMGQPQHF
CDR3 DNA: TGTGCCAGTAGTATACTGCAAGGTCAGGCGATGGGTCAGCCCCAGCATTTT

D gene: TRBD1
V gene: TRBV14
clone size: few
J gene: TRBJ1-1
CDR3 protein: CASSDRGLVNTEAFF
CDR3 DNA: TGTGCCAGTTCAGACAGGGGTCTGGTGAACACTGAAGCTTTCTTT

D gene: .
V gene: TRBV30
clone size: .
J gene: TRBJ2-7
CDR3 protein: CAWGGQPGYEQYF
CDR3 DNA: TGTGCCTGGGGCGGACAGCCCGGCTACGAGCAGTACTTC

D gene: .
V gene: TRBV19
clone size: few
J gene: TRBJ1-5
CDR3 protein: CANSITRIGNQPQHF
CDR3 DNA: TGTGCCAATAGTATAACCAGGATCGGCAATCAGCCCCAGCATTTT

D gene: TRBD2
V gene: TRBV5-1
clone size: .
J gene: TRBJ2-5
CDR3 protein: CASSLASRGGTETQYF
CDR3 DNA: TGCGCCAGCAGCTTGGCCTCTCGCGGGGGGACCGAGACCCAGTACTTC

D gene: .
V gene: TRBV14
clone size: .
J gene: TRBJ1-2
CDR3 protein: CASSQQRTDYYGYTF
CDR3 DNA: TGTGCCAGCAGCCAACAAAGGACAGACTACTATGGCTACACCTTC

D gene: .
V gene: TRBV27
clone size: .
J gene: TRBJ1-4
CDR3 protein: CASSFAGAINEKLFF
CDR3 DNA: TGTGCCAGCAGTTTTGCAGGGGCAATTAATGAAAAACTGTTTTTT

D gene: .
V gene: TRBV5-1
clone size: .
J gene: TRBJ2-3
CDR3 protein: CASSWGGTGLTDTQYF
CDR3 DNA: TGCGCCAGCAGCTGGGGGGGGACAGGCCTCACAGATACGCAGTATTTT

D gene: .
V gene: TRBV10-3
clone size: .
J gene: TRBJ1-5
CDR3 protein: CAISDSYSNQPQHF
CDR3 DNA: TGTGCCATCAGTGACAGTTATAGCAATCAGCCCCAGCATTTT

D gene: .
V gene: TRBV6-5
clone size: .
J gene: TRBJ1-2
CDR3 protein: CASSYFGGLFYTF
CDR3 DNA: TGTGCCAGCAGTTACTTCGGGGGTCTCTTCTACACCTTC

D gene: .
V gene: TRBV18
clone size: .
J gene: TRBJ2-5
CDR3 protein: CASSPGRGGETQYF
CDR3 DNA: TGTGCCAGCTCACCCGGACGGGGAGGAGAGACCCAGTACTTC